This T cell receptor beta chain was documented in a study of T cell repertoires and HLA-DP antigens. The assay was immunoSEQ multiplex PCR, and TCRdb's table has in-frame clones only and misses some. The data hold about 89,000 clones, with approximately 89% observed a single time. CDR1 SGHRS and CDR2 YFSETQ come from the germline V gene. The length of the CDR3 is 14 residues. V lost 0 bases to trimming and J lost 8 bases, with 14 bases between them. As for this clone: Its antigen is still unknown.

The V call is TRBV5-1, the J call TRBJ1-1, with D perhaps TRBD1 (6 bases). This sequence was found in a man in his fifties in good health and CMV-seronegative. Sequencing input: CD4+ T cells from PBMCs. The CDR3: CASSLGREGGEAFF. CDR3 nucleotides: TGCGCCAGCAGCTTGGGGCGGGAAGGGGGAGAAGCTTTCTTT.